Listed below are T cell receptor beta chains from one sample, sequenced in a study of T-cell reconstitution after alpha-beta-depleted transplantation in children. One entry per CDR3 protein, called by TCRdb with MiXCR from the PCR reads. The sample includes 600,000 to 700,000 distinct CDR3 sequences, over 10% of them seen just once. The sequencing used PBMCs, collected before TCRalphabeta/CD19-depleted stem cell transplant. The receptors here all came from a girl aged 2 to 9 with congenital amegakaryocytic thrombocytopenia, due to receive a stem cell transplant. CDR3s include the opening cysteine and the closing phenylalanine or tryptophan. The order of the fields is V gene, D gene, J gene, clone size, CDR3 protein, CDR3 DNA. The D gene is left open where the match is weak. Part of the rows lack a size; the others show once, few, many or a class for expanded clones.

TRBV20-1	TRBD2	TRBJ2-3	many	CSARDSGRAADTQYF	TGCAGTGCTAGAGATAGCGGGAGGGCCGCGGATACGCAGTATTTT
TRBV15	NA	TRBJ2-7	many	CATSRDPYEQYF	TGTGCCACCAGCAGAGATCCGTACGAGCAGTACTTC
TRBV5-1	TRBD2	TRBJ2-1	many	CASSLRVVAGGDNEQFF	TGCGCCAGCAGCTTGAGGGTAGTAGCGGGAGGGGACAATGAGCAGTTCTTC
TRBV20-1	TRBD2	TRBJ2-3	many	CSARVAGVPDTQYF	TGCAGTGCTAGAGTGGCGGGAGTCCCAGATACGCAGTATTTT
TRBV11-2	NA	TRBJ2-4	NA	CASSLNSNIQYF	TGTGCCAGCAGCTTGAATAGTAACATTCAGTACTTC
TRBV25-1	TRBD2	TRBJ2-1	few	CASSDSNQLATNYNEQFF	TGTGCCAGCAGTGACTCAAATCAACTAGCGACCAACTACAATGAGCAGTTCTTC
TRBV20-1	TRBD1	TRBJ1-2	NA	CSASRRGLGDTF	TGCAGTGCTAGTCGCAGGGGGCTCGGCGACACCTTC
TRBV6-1	TRBD1	TRBJ1-2	NA	CAVNRGVGYGDTF	TGTGCCGTTAACAGGGGCGTGGGGTATGGCGACACCTTC
TRBV14	NA	TRBJ2-1	NA	CASSRRESSSYNEQFF	TGTGCCAGCAGCCGGCGAGAAAGTAGCTCCTACAATGAGCAGTTCTTC
TRBV7-6	NA	TRBJ2-7	many	CASSLVLSGTTYEQYF	TGTGCCAGCAGCTTAGTCCTCAGCGGAACCACCTACGAGCAGTACTTC
TRBV5-6	TRBD1	TRBJ1-5	once	CASSLRQGDEPQHF	TGTGCCAGCAGCTTGAGGCAGGGGGATGAGCCCCAGCATTTT
TRBV7-8	TRBD1	TRBJ1-1	few	CASSFAGGSAFF	TGTGCCAGCAGCTTTGCAGGGGGAAGTGCTTTCTTT
TRBV7-9	NA	TRBJ2-1	NA	CASSLAVDSLNEQFF	TGTGCCAGCAGCTTAGCGGTCGACTCCCTCAATGAGCAGTTCTTC
TRBV12-3/TRBV12-4	NA	TRBJ1-5	many	CASRSLDQPQHF	TGTGCCAGCAGATCACTCGATCAGCCCCAGCATTTT
TRBV7-2	NA	TRBJ2-3	NA	CASSLGRGGPSTDTQYF	TGTGCCAGCAGCTTAGGGCGGGGAGGCCCTAGCACAGATACGCAGTATTTT
TRBV5-1	NA	TRBJ2-1	few	CASSLAWQSNEQFF	TGCGCCAGCAGCTTGGCCTGGCAGAGCAATGAGCAGTTCTTC
TRBV20-1	TRBD1	TRBJ2-7	few	CSARDVGTETSYEQYF	TGCAGTGCTAGAGATGTGGGGACAGAGACCTCCTACGAGCAGTACTTC
TRBV5-1	TRBD1	TRBJ2-1	many	CASSLDLTGGYNEQFF	TGCGCCAGCAGCTTGGATTTGACAGGGGGCTACAATGAGCAGTTCTTC
TRBV20-1	NA	TRBJ2-3	few	CSAAPRATDTQYF	TGCAGTGCAGCGCCCCGGGCCACAGATACGCAGTATTTT
TRBV12-3/TRBV12-4	NA	TRBJ1-1	NA	CASRGWNEAFF	TGTGCCAGCAGGGGGTGGAATGAAGCTTTCTTT
TRBV20-1	NA	TRBJ2-3	NA	CSADGARTDTQYF	TGCAGTGCTGACGGAGCTAGGACAGATACGCAGTATTTT
TRBV7-9	TRBD1	TRBJ1-2	many	CASSLALYGQVNYGYTF	TGTGCCAGCAGCTTAGCGCTCTACGGACAGGTGAACTATGGCTACACCTTC
TRBV27	NA	TRBJ2-1	NA	CASLGRRACLDEQFF	TGTGCCAGCTTGGGTCGGAGGGCGTGTCTGGATGAGCAGTTCTTC
TRBV7-9	NA	TRBJ2-1	few	CASSLGDFPQNEQFF	TGTGCCAGCAGCTTAGGAGATTTTCCCCAGAATGAGCAGTTCTTC
TRBV20-1	TRBD2	TRBJ2-4	many	CSARLLAGVSTKNIQYF	TGCAGTGCTAGGTTGTTAGCGGGAGTGTCAACCAAAAACATTCAGTACTTC
TRBV29-1	NA	TRBJ2-7	few	CSVRGGPGIYEQYF	TGCAGCGTCAGAGGTGGTCCTGGGATATACGAGCAGTACTTC
TRBV5-1	TRBD2	TRBJ2-3	many	CASSPWTSGLTDTQYF	TGCGCCAGCAGCCCGTGGACTAGCGGCCTCACAGATACGCAGTATTTT
TRBV7-9	NA	TRBJ2-3	NA	CASSYPGDTGSTDTQYF	TGTGCCAGCAGCTACCCGGGGGACACGGGTAGTACAGATACGCAGTATTTT
TRBV20-1	TRBD2	TRBJ2-1	many	CSARVARWSSGRWSYNEQFF	TGCAGTGCTAGGGTTGCCCGTTGGTCTAGCGGGAGATGGTCCTACAATGAGCAGTTCTTC
TRBV15	TRBD2	TRBJ2-5	many	CATSRDAGVETQYF	TGTGCCACCAGCAGAGATGCGGGAGTAGAGACCCAGTACTTC
TRBV5-1	NA	TRBJ1-2	many	CASSLDLQYGYTF	TGCGCCAGCAGCTTGGATCTACAATATGGCTACACCTTC
TRBV12-3/TRBV12-4	TRBD1	TRBJ2-5	many	CASSFGGGQGRETQYF	TGTGCCAGCAGTTTCGGGGGGGGACAGGGGCGAGAGACCCAGTACTTC
TRBV29-1	NA	TRBJ2-1	many	CSVEKGWNEQFF	TGCAGCGTTGAAAAAGGGTGGAATGAGCAGTTCTTC
TRBV19	NA	TRBJ2-1	NA	CASSFDNPNNEQFF	TGTGCCAGTAGTTTCGACAATCCAAACAATGAGCAGTTCTTC
TRBV7-2	TRBD2	TRBJ2-1	many	CASSPVGGLMLREQFF	TGTGCCAGCAGCCCGGTGGGGGGACTAATGCTTCGAGAGCAGTTCTTC
TRBV7-8	TRBD2	TRBJ2-7	NA	CASSLLGGLAGPSYEQYF	TGTGCCAGCAGCTTATTGGGGGGACTAGCGGGCCCCAGCTACGAGCAGTACTTC
TRBV12-3/TRBV12-4	NA	TRBJ2-3	many	CASSFREASTDTQYF	TGTGCCAGCAGTTTCAGGGAAGCTAGCACAGATACGCAGTATTTT
TRBV18	NA	TRBJ2-5	many	CASSPSWGETQYF	TGTGCCAGCTCACCAAGTTGGGGAGAGACCCAGTACTTC
TRBV5-1	NA	TRBJ2-5	many	CATYPTSVEETQYF	TGCGCCACCTACCCGACTAGTGTCGAAGAGACCCAGTACTTC
TRBV20-1	NA	TRBJ2-1	NA	CSAPLGGTIYNEQFF	TGCAGTGCCCCCTTGGGCGGGACAATCTACAATGAGCAGTTCTTC
TRBV12-3/TRBV12-4	NA	TRBJ2-2	many	CASSLGTTDTGELFF	TGTGCCAGCAGTTTGGGTACAACGGACACCGGGGAGCTGTTTTTT
TRBV20-1	TRBD2	TRBJ2-5	few	CSARYVAGLETQYF	TGCAGTGCTAGATACGTAGCGGGATTAGAGACCCAGTACTTC
TRBV5-1	NA	TRBJ1-2	NA	CASSQSIGVLNPLSTGYTF	TGCGCCAGCAGCCAAAGTATCGGGGTTTTAAATCCACTTTCCACCGGCTACACCTTC
TRBV5-6	TRBD2	TRBJ2-7	NA	CASSPGSGDYEQYF	TGTGCCAGCAGCCCGGGGAGCGGGGATTACGAGCAGTACTTC
TRBV29-1	NA	TRBJ2-6	NA	CSVEDWDTPPGANVLTF	TGCAGCGTTGAAGATTGGGACACCCCGCCTGGGGCCAACGTCCTGACTTTC
TRBV20-1	TRBD2	TRBJ2-7	NA	CSAREGEGLYEQYF	TGCAGTGCTAGAGAAGGGGAGGGCCTCTACGAGCAGTACTTC
TRBV28	TRBD1	TRBJ1-4	few	CASSLVRGDSHEKLFF	TGTGCCAGCAGTTTGGTGAGGGGGGACAGCCATGAAAAACTGTTTTTT
TRBV7-3	TRBD2	TRBJ2-1	NA	CASSLILAGPYNEQFF	TGTGCCAGCAGCTTAATCCTAGCGGGACCCTACAATGAGCAGTTCTTC
TRBV20-1	NA	TRBJ2-2	many	CSARESIPGELFF	TGCAGTGCTAGAGAATCTATTCCCGGGGAGCTGTTTTTT
TRBV12-5	TRBD1	TRBJ2-5	NA	CAVDRGPRTQYF	TGTGCTGTTGACAGGGGCCCCCGGACCCAGTACTTC
TRBV20-1	TRBD2	TRBJ2-3	NA	CSARSGLAYRDTQYF	TGCAGTGCTAGATCGGGACTAGCCTACCGAGATACGCAGTATTTT
TRBV5-5	TRBD1	TRBJ1-2	many	CASSHPGQGYGYTF	TGTGCCAGCAGTCATCCGGGACAGGGCTATGGCTACACCTTC
TRBV29-1	NA	TRBJ2-3	NA	CSIVGWGTDTQYF	TGCAGCATTGTAGGATGGGGCACAGATACGCAGTATTTT
TRBV7-6	NA	TRBJ2-2	many	CASSLGPILPHRSPNTGELFF	TGTGCCAGCAGCTTAGGCCCAATTTTACCTCACCGGAGTCCGAACACCGGGGAGCTGTTTTTT
TRBV7-9	NA	TRBJ2-2	NA	CASSHTSSGELFF	TGTGCCAGCAGCCATACTAGCTCCGGGGAGCTGTTTTTT
TRBV5-1	NA	TRBJ2-7	NA	CASSLKGSWYEQYF	TGCGCCAGCAGCTTGAAAGGGTCTTGGTACGAGCAGTACTTC
TRBV20-1	NA	TRBJ2-7	many	CSARRGRITREQYF	TGCAGTGCTAGAAGGGGCAGGATAACGCGCGAGCAGTACTTC
TRBV30	TRBD1	TRBJ1-1	many	CAWTPLGTGRWTEAFF	TGTGCCTGGACCCCCCTCGGGACAGGGAGGTGGACTGAAGCTTTCTTT
TRBV5-1	NA	TRBJ2-5	many	CASSLKTDFETQYF	TGCGCCAGCAGCTTAAAAACAGATTTCGAGACCCAGTACTTC
TRBV29-1	NA	TRBJ1-1	many	CSVEDPQDPEAFF	TGCAGCGTTGAAGATCCTCAGGATCCTGAAGCTTTCTTT